The sequence of this T cell receptor beta chain was determined in a study of T-cell reconstitution after alpha-beta-depleted transplantation in children. The authors prepared the TCRbeta library with unique molecular identifiers. TCRdb analysed the PCR reads with MiXCR anew, one entry per CDR3 protein. The table includes about 230,000 distinct CDR3 sequences, around 8.9% detected once. This CDR3 region has 16 residues. Germline values: CDR1 DFQATT, CDR2 SNEGSKA (reference sequence). After removal of 4 bases from V and 7 bases from J, the junction contained 17 bases not matched to a gene. This clonotype was seen many times.

Here the sequenced sample was PBMCs from the stem cell graft donor, taken from the stem cell graft. The rearrangement uses TRBV20-1 and TRBJ2-5; 8 bases fit TRBD2. This TCR derives from a human donor who donated a stem cell graft to a child with SCID. As DNA, the CDR3 is TGCAGTGCTACCTTACGTCCGGGACTAGATCATGTGACCCAGTACTTC. The encoded protein is CSATLRPGLDHVTQYF.